The 21 T cell receptor beta chains below all came from one sample that was sequenced in a study of control samples from healthy donors and cancer patients. Libraries were prepared by immunoSEQ multiplex PCR; TCRdb keeps only in-frame clonotypes and omits some of them. Of around 110,000 clones listed, over 75% are singletons. The specimen sequenced was PBMCs. These receptors were taken from a woman between 45 and 60 years old with colorectal cancer.

The chain is built from TRBV27 and TRBJ1-3; D unresolved. This CDR3 has 15 amino acids. V was clipped by 4 bases and J by 2 bases, with 12 bases between them. Germline V gene sequence: CDR1 MNHEY, CDR2 SMNVEV (reference sequence). The CDR3: CASSSTRTPGNTIYF. The CDR3 DNA reads TGTGCCAGCAGTTCGACCCGGACCCCTGGAAACACCATATATTTT.

This chain links TRBV29-1 with TRBJ2-7, with D possibly called TRBD1 or TRBD2 (5 bases each). From germline, CDR1 is SQVTM and CDR2 ANQGSEA. Trimming shortened V by 7 bases and J by 2 bases, and 15 bases separated the two germline ends. This CDR3 spans 13 amino acids. Written as DNA, the CDR3 is TGCAGCGCCCAGGGTGGGGGTGCCTACGAGCAGTACTTC. As protein: CSAQGGGAYEQYF.

The V gene is TRBV28, the J gene TRBJ1-2; maybe TRBD1 (5 bases). The ends were cut back, 5 bases at V and 9 bases at J, with 19 bases in the middle. The CDR3 extends over 14 amino acids. The germline V gene has CDR1 MDHEN and CDR2 SYDVKM. The CDR3 protein is CASSPPPGEGSYTF. The CDR3 DNA follows: TGTGCCAGCAGTCCTCCTCCGGGAGAGGGGAGCTACACCTTC.

The gene calls are TRBV7-6 and TRBJ1-3; D perhaps matches TRBD1 (6 bases). V was pared by 1 base and J by 4 bases, with 14 bases between. This CDR3 region has 16 residues. From germline, CDR1 is SGHVS and CDR2 FNYEAQ. DNA of the CDR3: TGTGCCAGCAGCTTAGTCCCCCAGGGGAAAGGAAACACCATATATTTT. It encodes CASSLVPQGKGNTIYF.

This clone was recorded only once. The chain carries TRBV7-2 and TRBJ2-5, with D perhaps matching TRBD1 (6 bases). This CDR3 is 15 amino acids long. Trimming shortened V by 5 bases and J by 3 bases, and 16 bases separated the two germline ends. Germline V gene data show CDR1 as SGHTA and CDR2 as FQGNSA. CDR3 bases: TGTGCCAGCAGCCCAGAAAGGGGGTCGGAAGAGACCCAGTACTTC. Translating gives CASSPERGSEETQYF.

CDR3 sequence reads: CATTGLADPTDTQYF. Written as DNA, the CDR3 is TGTGCCACCACGGGACTAGCGGACCCCACAGATACGCAGTATTTT. The chain has TRBV10-3 and TRBJ2-3, with 11 bases identical to TRBD2. The CDR3 is 15 amino acids. Germline lookup yields CDR1 ENHRY and CDR2 SYGVKD. J was trimmed by 2 bases and V by 10 bases; bases with no gene match: 8.

The chain has TRBV7-8 and TRBJ1-2; 9 positions match TRBD1. From germline, CDR1 is SGHVS and CDR2 FQNEAQ. V lost 5 bases, J lost 6 bases, and 4 bases stayed unmatched. The CDR3 has 13 amino acids. The CDR3 loop is CASSQGQGDGYTF. The CDR3 DNA follows: TGTGCCAGCAGCCAGGGACAGGGTGATGGCTACACCTTC.

The chain recombines TRBV13 with TRBJ2-3, with 11 bases fitting TRBD2. Germline CDR1 is PRHDT and CDR2 is FYEKMQ (reference sequence). V dropped 5 bases and J dropped 0; count of bases not matched to a gene: 13. The length of the CDR3 is 19 residues. The CDR3 loop reads CASSTQLAGAITSTDTQYF. In DNA form, the CDR3 reads TGTGCCAGCAGCACCCAACTAGCGGGAGCGATAACTAGCACAGATACGCAGTATTTT.

Written as DNA, the CDR3 is TGTGCCAGCAGCTTAGATAGCGCACCCTCCTACGAGCAGTACTTC. Protein product: CASSLDSAPSYEQYF. V is TRBV7-9 and J is TRBJ2-7; perhaps TRBD2 as D (5 bases). V lost 1 base, J lost 0 bases, and 10 bases lay in between. CDR3 length equals 15 residues. Germline CDR1 is SEHNR and CDR2 is FQNEAQ (reference sequence).

The chain has TRBV6-5 and TRBJ1-5, with unresolved D. V dropped 5 bases and J dropped 3 bases, with 11 bases sitting between them. CDR1 and CDR2 from the germline V gene are MNHEY and SVGAGI. The CDR3 totals 14 residues. The CDR3 sequence is CASSHRALNQPQHF. The CDR3 DNA sequence: TGTGCCAGCAGTCATCGGGCGCTCAATCAGCCCCAGCATTTT.

The V call is TRBV21-1, the J call TRBJ1-4; whether TRBD1, the table's D call, matches the DNA was not checked. TRBV21-1 is a pseudogene. This CDR3 has 19 residues. This CDR3 is CASKQRLGRGRATNEKLFF. CDR3 nucleotide sequence: TGTGCCAGCAAGCAAAGATTAGGCAGGGGCCGCGCAACTAATGAAAAACTGTTTTTT.

The gene calls are TRBV5-8 and TRBJ2-7, with D hard to call. Germline V gene lookup returns CDR1 SGHTS and CDR2 YDEGEE. CDR3 length: 12 residues. With 4 bases removed from V and 3 bases from J, the gap between germline ends came to 8 bases. The CDR3 loop reads CASSRSLYEQYF. The CDR3 DNA sequence: TGTGCCAGCAGCCGCAGTCTCTACGAGCAGTACTTC.

CDR3 DNA: TGTGCCAGCAGTGCGGGGGCCGGAAAGACCCAGTACTTC. As protein: CASSAGAGKTQYF. The chain joins TRBV12-3 or TRBV12-4 to TRBJ2-5; a weak D match, TRBD2 (7 bases). The CDR3 contains 13 residues. Deletions cut 5 bases from V and 6 bases from J, with 13 bases between.

This chain joins TRBV10-3 and TRBJ2-7; possible D gene TRBD1, 5 bases. The germline gives CDR1 ENHRY, CDR2 SYGVKD. Trimming took 8 bases from V and 0 from J, leaving 8 bases between them. CDR3 length equals 12 residues. The CDR3 sequence: CAIGADSYEQYF. The CDR3, as DNA: TGTGCCATCGGGGCAGACTCCTACGAGCAGTACTTC.

This rearrangement joins TRBV27 to TRBJ1-2; the match to TRBD1 covers 10 bases. CDR3 size: 12 residues. Germline CDR1 MNHEY, CDR2 SMNVEV (reference sequence). V shed 8 bases and J 8 bases; nucleotides not matched to a gene: 5. The CDR3 sequence is CASRTGGTGYTF. The CDR3 bases are TGTGCCAGCCGGACAGGGGGGACGGGCTACACCTTC.

V is TRBV28 and J is TRBJ2-7; possible D gene TRBD2, 7 bases. V lost 5 bases to trimming and J lost 5 bases, with 19 bases between them. In germline, CDR1 is MDHEN, CDR2 SYDVKM. CDR3 length: 15 residues. The CDR3 DNA follows: TGTGCCAGCAGTCCTTTTAGGGGGGGGATGAACGAGCAGTACTTC. Protein product: CASSPFRGGMNEQYF. Using reference TRBV28 and TRBJ2-7 for the parts outside the CDR3, the full variable domain is DVKVTQSSRYLVKRTGEKVFLECVQDMDHENMFWYRQDPGLGLRLIYFSYDVKMKEKGDIPEGYSVSREKKERFSLILESASTNQTSMYLCASSPFRGGMNEQYFGPGTRLTVT.

In this sample, this clone turned up once. Other DNA sequences in this specimen translate into the identical CDR3. The chain employs TRBV10-3 and TRBJ2-3; the D call may be TRBD1 or TRBD2 (5 bases each). V was trimmed by 4 bases and J by 6 bases, leaving 14 bases between them. From germline, CDR1 is ENHRY and CDR2 SYGVKD. The CDR3 runs 14 residues. CDR3 protein: CAISGDQNPDTQYF. The CDR3 bases are TGTGCCATCAGTGGGGACCAGAACCCGGATACGCAGTATTTT.

J is TRBJ1-1 and V is TRBV6-1; D remains ambiguous. Deletions cut 1 base from V and 4 bases from J, with 1 base between. Germline V gives CDR1 MNHNS, CDR2 SASEGT. The CDR3 is made up of 11 amino acids. CDR3 sequence: CASSEVTEAFF. In DNA, the CDR3 is TGTGCCAGCAGTGAAGTCACTGAAGCTTTCTTT.

This clone has just one count. V is TRBV9 and J is TRBJ1-3; TRBD1 agrees at 10 bases. Trimming at V came to 3 bases and at J to 4 bases, leaving 1 base not matched to a gene. The CDR3 is made up of 14 amino acids. CDR1 is SGDLS, CDR2 YYNGEE, per germline. As DNA, the CDR3 is TGTGCCAGCAGCGCGGGACAGGGGGGAAACACCATATATTTT. Translated, it gives CASSAGQGGNTIYF.

This chain links TRBV28 with TRBJ1-4; 8 nucleotides agree with TRBD1. This CDR3 contains 14 residues. Germline values: CDR1 MDHEN, CDR2 SYDVKM. The trim removed 7 bases at V and 3 bases at J, leaving 4 bases unmatched. The CDR3 region has the DNA TGTGCCAGCATGCCGGGACAGGCTAATGAAAAACTGTTTTTT. Its protein is CASMPGQANEKLFF.

Points on this clone: Other nucleotide sequences from this sample produce the same CDR3. The rearrangement links TRBV27 to TRBJ2-5; D uncertain. The V gene lost 3 bases and the J gene lost 5 bases, with 7 bases spanning the gap. Looked up from germline, CDR1 is MNHEY and CDR2 is SMNVEV (reference sequence). The CDR3 has 12 amino acids. The CDR3 DNA follows: TGTGCCAGCAGTTTTTCCGGCGAGACCCAGTACTTC. Translated: CASSFSGETQYF.